Following are 26 T cell receptor beta chains from one sample sequenced in a study of cytomegalovirus exposure and HLA in healthy donors. Amplification used 60 Vbeta primers and 13 Jbeta primers. Assay: immunoSEQ multiplex PCR; the TCRdb copy retains only in-frame clones and omits some. Among just over 200,000 clones, approximately 78% were seen once, and the ten largest hold about 2.5%. What was sequenced was PBMCs. These receptors all stem from a woman in her forties in good health and CMV-seronegative.

The chain joins TRBV11-2 to TRBJ2-1; tentative D call: TRBD2 (5 bases). Trimming took 0 bases from V and 6 from J, leaving 21 bases between them. CDR1 is SGHAT, CDR2 FQNNGV, per germline. The CDR3 has 18 amino acids. CDR3 coding DNA: TGTGCCAGCAGCTTAGATGAGGGCCCCCTCGCCCTCCTCAATGAGCAGTTCTTC. Protein: CASSLDEGPLALLNEQFF. The entire variable domain, with the rest obtained from reference TRBV11-2 and TRBJ2-1, is as follows: EAGVAQSPRYKIIEKRQSVAFWCNPISGHATLYWYQQILGQGPKLLIQFQNNGVVDDSQLPKDRFSAERLKGVDSTLKIQPAKLEDSAVYLCASSLDEGPLALLNEQFFGPGTRLTVL.

V gene TRBV10-3 combines with J gene TRBJ2-1; 7 bases align to TRBD2. This CDR3 has 16 residues. V trimming: 2 bases; J trimming: 4 bases; junction bases outside the gene matches: 8. Germline V lookup: CDR1 ENHRY, CDR2 SYGVKD. CDR3 region: CAISEGTGGPYNEQFF. The CDR3, as DNA: TGTGCCATCAGTGAGGGTACGGGAGGACCTTACAATGAGCAGTTCTTC.

The chain joins TRBV5-1 to TRBJ2-5; tentatively, D is TRBD2 (7 bases). TRBJ2-7 matches the DNA end more closely, so the J call is doubtful. The CDR3 loop spans 15 amino acids. Germline CDR1 SGHRS, CDR2 YFSETQ. CDR3 loop: CASSLAVGRGYEQYF. CDR3 in DNA: TGCGCCAGCAGCTTGGCCGTGGGGAGGGGGTACGAGCAGTACTTC.

The rearrangement joins TRBV10-3 to TRBJ2-7; 7 bases agree with TRBD2. The trim removed 5 bases at V and 2 bases at J, leaving 3 bases unmatched. Germline V gene lookup returns CDR1 ENHRY and CDR2 SYGVKD. The CDR3 spans 13 residues. The CDR3 spells CAISSTSAYEQYF. CDR3 DNA: TGTGCCATCAGTTCTACTAGCGCCTACGAGCAGTACTTC.

This clone was picked up one time. The gene calls are TRBV28 and TRBJ1-5, with TRBD1 identical over 8 bases. The V gene end was trimmed by 8 bases and the J gene end by 0 bases; junction bases not matched to a gene: 3. This CDR3 contains 14 residues. Germline V gene lookup returns CDR1 MDHEN and CDR2 SYDVKM. In DNA form, the CDR3 reads TGTGCCAGCCGACAGGGGAATAGCAATCAGCCCCAGCATTTT. Its protein is CASRQGNSNQPQHF.

The rearrangement uses TRBV7-9 and TRBJ2-7, with D perhaps TRBD1 (5 bases). From germline, CDR1 is SEHNR and CDR2 FQNEAQ (reference sequence). Trimming removed 3 bases from V and 7 bases from J, with 13 bases in between. The CDR3 spans 13 residues. For the CDR3, the DNA is TGTGCCAGCAGCTTTCACACGGCAGGGGAGCAGTACTTC. This gives the protein CASSFHTAGEQYF.

This sequence joins TRBV30 and TRBJ2-7, with a tentative D call TRBD1 (7 bases). The V gene's germline CDR1 is GTSNPN and CDR2 SVGIG (reference sequence). V lost 3 bases and J 6 bases, leaving 12 bases between the germline ends. CDR3 length equals 12 residues. DNA of the CDR3: TGTGCCTGGAGCAGGGGGAGGTTCGAGCAGTACTTC. It translates to CAWSRGRFEQYF.

The rearrangement joins TRBV5-1 to TRBJ2-7; D unclear. The CDR3 runs 16 residues. V lost 0 bases and J 0 bases, leaving 13 bases between the germline ends. Germline V CDR1 and CDR2: SGHRS, YFSETQ. As DNA, the CDR3 is TGCGCCAGCAGCTTGGTTATGTTATCCAGCTCCTACGAGCAGTACTTC. This translates into CASSLVMLSSSYEQYF.

The J gene is TRBJ2-5, the V gene TRBV7-9; tentatively, D is TRBD1 (6 bases). The V and J ends lost 2 bases and 3 bases respectively, with 7 bases between them. Germline CDR1 is SEHNR and CDR2 is FQNEAQ (reference sequence). This CDR3 spans 13 amino acids. The CDR3 DNA sequence: TGTGCCAGCAGCTTAAACAGGGAAGAGACCCAGTACTTC. The encoded protein is CASSLNREETQYF.

The chain couples TRBV27 to TRBJ2-7; 8 positions agree with TRBD1. This CDR3 spans 16 amino acids. The trim removed 0 bases at V and 4 bases at J, leaving 8 bases unmatched. Germline CDR1 reads MNHEY; CDR2 reads SMNVEV (reference sequence). In DNA, the CDR3 is TGTGCCAGCAGTTTATCTTTTTACAGGGGGAGGTACGAGCAGTACTTC. Its translation: CASSLSFYRGRYEQYF.

This clone was seen only a few times. The chain is built from TRBV30 and TRBJ2-3, with a possible D match to TRBD1 (6 bases). The germline CDR1 and CDR2 sequences are GTSNPN and SVGIG (reference sequence). Trimming took off 2 bases at V and 4 bases at J, with 13 bases between the two ends. This CDR3 region has 14 residues. CDR3 loop: CAWSLLGGADTQYF. CDR3 DNA sequence: TGTGCCTGGAGTCTTTTAGGGGGAGCAGATACGCAGTATTTT.

V gene TRBV28 combines with J gene TRBJ2-3, with a possible D match to TRBD2 (6 bases). Trimming cost V 2 bases and J 0 bases, with 6 bases left between them. Germline assignment: CDR1 MDHEN and CDR2 SYDVKM. The CDR3 consists of 14 residues. The CDR3 spells CASSLLASTDTQYF. The CDR3 nucleotides read TGTGCCAGCAGTTTACTAGCGAGCACAGATACGCAGTATTTT.

This chain connects TRBV7-2 to TRBJ2-2, with 12 bases lining up with TRBD2. J lost 4 bases, V lost 1 base, and 7 bases had no gene match. The germline gives CDR1 SGHTA, CDR2 FQGNSA. The CDR3 contains 18 residues. For the CDR3, the DNA is TGTGCCAGCAGCTTAGTTCGCCTAGCGGGAGGGGGCACCGGGGAGCTGTTTTTT. Its protein is CASSLVRLAGGGTGELFF.

About this clone: Distinct nucleotide sequences in the sample also encode this CDR3. This sequence joins TRBV30 and TRBJ1-3, with unresolved D. The V gene lost 2 bases and the J gene lost 4 bases, with 6 bases spanning the gap. Germline V CDR1 and CDR2: GTSNPN, SVGIG (reference sequence). The length of the CDR3 is 12 residues. The CDR3 loop reads CAWSRQGNTIYF. The CDR3 coding sequence is TGTGCCTGGAGTAGACAAGGAAACACCATATATTTT.

The V and J genes are TRBV14 and TRBJ1-1, with TRBD1 matching 9 bases. Germline V gene lookup returns CDR1 SGHDN and CDR2 FVKESK. CDR3 size: 18 residues. V gave up 2 bases and J gave up 0 bases; unmatched junction bases: 10. CDR3 amino acids: CASSQMTGGSLMNTEAFF. The DNA for the CDR3 is TGTGCCAGCAGCCAAATGACAGGGGGGAGTCTCATGAACACTGAAGCTTTCTTT. Using reference TRBV14 and TRBJ1-1 for the parts outside the CDR3, the full variable domain is EAGVTQFPSHSVIEKGQTVTLRCDPISGHDNLYWYRRVMGKEIKFLLHFVKESKQDESGMPNNRFLAERTGGTYSTLKVQPAELEDSGVYFCASSQMTGGSLMNTEAFFGQGTRLTVV.

This rearrangement joins TRBV30 to TRBJ1-5; 7 bases are a match to TRBD1. V shed 0 bases and J 6 bases; nucleotides not matched to a gene: 5. The CDR3 runs 14 residues. CDR1 and CDR2 from the germline V gene are GTSNPN and SVGIG (reference sequence). CDR3 coding DNA: TGTGCCTGGAGTGTAGGACAGGCTTCTCAGCCCCAGCATTTT. It translates to CAWSVGQASQPQHF.

V and J are TRBV18 and TRBJ2-6; perhaps TRBD1 as D (6 bases). Germline values: CDR1 KGHSH, CDR2 LQKENI. The CDR3 runs 16 residues. The V end lost 3 bases, the J end lost 4 bases, and 13 bases lay between the germline ends. The CDR3 nucleotides read TGTGCCAGCTCACCGTACGACAGGATAGGGGCCAACGTCCTGACTTTC. Its protein is CASSPYDRIGANVLTF.

On this clone itself: Other DNA sequences in the sample encode the same CDR3. V is TRBV5-1 and J is TRBJ2-7; TRBD1 matches at 10 bases. The junction had 1 base not matched to a gene; V was cut back by 0 bases and J by 4 bases. Germline V gives CDR1 SGHRS, CDR2 YFSETQ. CDR3 size: 14 residues. The CDR3, as DNA: TGCGCCAGCAGCTTGGGACAGGGGGCTTACGAGCAGTACTTC. It is translated as CASSLGQGAYEQYF.

The V call is TRBV12-5, the J call TRBJ2-1; 10 bases match TRBD2. Germline V gives CDR1 LGHNT, CDR2 FRNRAP. This CDR3 is built from 17 residues. J lost 5 bases, V lost 0 bases, and 7 bases had no gene match. CDR3 sequence (DNA): TGTGCTAGTGGTTTGGTTCCAAGCGGGAGGGTAAACAATGAGCAGTTCTTC. This translates into CASGLVPSGRVNNEQFF.

The chain is built from TRBV28 and TRBJ1-1, with D possibly TRBD1 on 5 matching bases. Germline V CDR1 and CDR2: MDHEN, SYDVKM. Deletions cut 3 bases from V and 4 bases from J, with 9 bases between. This CDR3 has 13 amino acids. The CDR3 DNA reads as TGTGCCAGCAGTTTTGGGGGGAGCACTGAAGCTTTCTTT. Translating gives CASSFGGSTEAFF.

In DNA form, the CDR3 reads TGCGCCAGCAGCCCATACAGGGTCCCCCAAGAGACCCAGTACTTC. It yields the protein CASSPYRVPQETQYF. This chain joins TRBV4-1 and TRBJ2-5, with D maybe TRBD1 (6 bases). The CDR3 is made up of 15 amino acids. Between the trimmed V and J ends, which lost 4 bases and 1 base, there was a span of 13 bases. The germline V gene has CDR1 MGHRA and CDR2 YSYEKL.

V and J are TRBV18 and TRBJ2-7; D possibly corresponds to TRBD2 (5 bases). The CDR3 runs to 15 residues. Germline V gives CDR1 KGHSH, CDR2 LQKENI. Trimming removed 1 base from V and 2 bases from J, with 12 bases in between. The CDR3 DNA follows: TGTGCCAGCTCACCACAAGCGGAAGTGGCCTACGAGCAGTACTTC. This gives the protein CASSPQAEVAYEQYF.

The chain recombines TRBV7-2 with TRBJ2-5, with D possibly matching TRBD2 (7 bases). Germline lookup yields CDR1 SGHTA and CDR2 FQGNSA. The CDR3 is 14 amino acids. V lost 0 bases and J 4 bases, leaving 9 bases between the germline ends. CDR3 DNA sequence: TGTGCCAGCAGCTTAGCGGGAGGGGGAGAGACCCAGTACTTC. It encodes CASSLAGGGETQYF.

V usage is TRBV6-6 and J usage is TRBJ1-4; unclear D gene. The germline V and J ends were trimmed by 6 bases and 0 bases, with 14 bases remaining between them. Germline CDR1 reads MNHNY; CDR2 reads SVGAGI (reference sequence). The CDR3 runs to 16 residues. The CDR3 protein is CASSLVTSATNEKLFF. The CDR3 DNA follows: TGTGCCAGCAGCCTCGTTACGTCGGCAACTAATGAAAAACTGTTTTTT.

The gene calls are TRBV7-9 and TRBJ1-6, with TRBD1 identical over 10 bases. The V and J ends lost 1 base and 5 bases, in that order; junction bases with no gene match: 8. The CDR3 consists of 18 residues. The germline gives CDR1 SEHNR, CDR2 FQNEAQ (reference sequence). The CDR3 spells CASSLVPPTGGNNSPLHF. CDR3 in DNA: TGTGCCAGCAGCTTAGTACCCCCGACAGGGGGCAATAATTCACCCCTCCACTTT.

The rearrangement joins TRBV19 to TRBJ1-5, with D possibly TRBD1 on 6 matching bases. This CDR3 contains 15 residues. Trimming cost V 3 bases and J 0 bases, with 9 bases left between them. CDR1 is LNHDA and CDR2 is SQIVND in the germline V gene (reference sequence). CDR3 DNA sequence: TGTGCCAGTAGTATGGACAGATATAGCAATCAGCCCCAGCATTTT. Its translation: CASSMDRYSNQPQHF.